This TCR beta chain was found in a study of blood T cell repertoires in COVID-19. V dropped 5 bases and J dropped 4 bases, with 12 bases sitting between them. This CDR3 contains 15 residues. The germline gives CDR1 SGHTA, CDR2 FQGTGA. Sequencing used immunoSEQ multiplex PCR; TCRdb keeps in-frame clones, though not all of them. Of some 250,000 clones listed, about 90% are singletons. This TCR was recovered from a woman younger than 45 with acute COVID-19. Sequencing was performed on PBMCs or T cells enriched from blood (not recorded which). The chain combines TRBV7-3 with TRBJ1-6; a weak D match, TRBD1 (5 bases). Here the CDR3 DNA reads TGTGCCAGCAGCGCCGATGGGGGGTATAATTCACCCCTCCACTTT. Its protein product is CASSADGGYNSPLHF.